This T cell receptor (beta chain) was observed in a study of T cells in localized non-small cell lung cancer. This CDR3 has 16 amino acids. CDR1 and CDR2 from the germline V gene are SGHNT and YENEEA. The V end lost 3 bases, the J end lost 2 bases, and 16 bases lay between the germline ends. Relative to its sample, this clone is medium-sized. This table comes from immunoSEQ multiplex PCR, and its TCRdb copy is limited to in-frame clones, with some not included. This table holds thousands of clones, 25% found once. Sequencing was performed on lung tumor tissue, taken before any cancer treatment. The sequence was obtained from a male donor aged 60 or over with stage I lung adenocarcinoma. This chain uses TRBV11-3 with TRBJ1-1, with D unclear. The CDR3 protein is CASSLALGRDNTEAFF. The CDR3 DNA follows: TGTGCCAGCAGCTTGGCCCTAGGCAGAGATAACACTGAAGCTTTCTTT.